This is a list of T cell receptor beta chains from one sample in a study of vaccination and CD4 T cells after COVID-19. Antigen specificity for these receptors is unknown. TCRdb re-analysed the PCR reads in MiXCR, keeping a single row per CDR3 protein. The sample shows nearly 15,000 distinct CDR3 sequences, roughly 28% of them seen only once. Sequencing used cultured CD4+ T cells from blood. These receptors originate from a human donor with COVID-19. CDR3s include the opening cysteine and the closing phenylalanine or tryptophan. A D gene is named only where the DNA matches it firmly. Size is stated for part of the rows, as once, few or many counts, or as a class when the clone is expanded.

v_call	clone_size	j_call	d_call	cdr3_nt	cdr3_aa
TRBV11-2	few	TRBJ2-3	.	TGTGCCAGCAGCTTAAGTTTGCAGGATACGCAGTATTTT	CASSLSLQDTQYF
TRBV21-1	few	TRBJ2-4	.	TGTGCCAGCAGCCCGAAGAGAGCGCCGAAGGCGGACATTCAGTACTTC	CASSPKRAPKADIQYF
TRBV7-8	few	TRBJ1-1	.	TGTGCCAGCAGCTTAGACAGGTCAAGAGCTGAAGCTTTCTTT	CASSLDRSRAEAFF
TRBV4-1	few	TRBJ1-6	.	TGCGCCAGCAGCCAAGGCCCCAGCGGACGTTCACCCCTCCACTTT	CASSQGPSGRSPLHF
TRBV7-9	.	TRBJ1-3	.	TGTGCCAGCAGCCCAGGGATTTCTGGAAACACCATATATTTT	CASSPGISGNTIYF
TRBV7-6	.	TRBJ1-6	.	TGTGCCAGCAGCTTAGGTTCAACTCAAGCGGGGGGGCCTAATTCACCCCTCCACTTT	CASSLGSTQAGGPNSPLHF
TRBV6-1	few	TRBJ2-7	TRBD2	TGTGCCAGCAGACCTAGCGGGGCCGTCTCCTACGAGCAGTACTTC	CASRPSGAVSYEQYF
TRBV7-3	.	TRBJ1-2	TRBD1	TGTGCCAGCAGCTTAACCGGGACAGGAGTCACCTTC	CASSLTGTGVTF
TRBV5-4	.	TRBJ2-7	.	TGTGCCAGCAGCTTGAAGGGGGGAACCTACGAGCAGTACTTC	CASSLKGGTYEQYF
TRBV6-2/TRBV6-3	.	TRBJ1-3	.	TGTGCCAGCAGAACAGCATCTGGAAACACCATATATTTT	CASRTASGNTIYF
TRBV5-1	.	TRBJ1-1	.	TGCGCCAGCAGCACAACCTCAGGGTCTACTGAAGCTTTCTTT	CASSTTSGSTEAFF
TRBV19	.	TRBJ1-2	TRBD1	TGTGCCAGTAGTAGAGAGGACAGGATCTATGGCTACACCTTC	CASSREDRIYGYTF
TRBV9	.	TRBJ1-1	.	TGTGCCAGCAGCGTAGAAGGGAGGGAAACTGAAGCTTTCTTT	CASSVEGRETEAFF
TRBV6-5	few	TRBJ2-6	.	TGTGCCAGCAGTTACTACCCCGACAGCCGCTATTCTGGGGCCAACGTCCTGACTTTC	CASSYYPDSRYSGANVLTF
TRBV5-4	.	TRBJ1-6	.	TGTGCCAGCAGCTTCGCCGGGGACCGCTCCAATTCACCCCTCCACTTT	CASSFAGDRSNSPLHF
TRBV5-5	.	TRBJ2-5	TRBD1	TGTGCCAGCAGCTCATTCACCGGGACAGGGGATCGAGAGACCCAGTACTTC	CASSSFTGTGDRETQYF
TRBV7-2	few	TRBJ2-3	TRBD1	TGTGCCAGCAGCTTATGGGGGACAGGGGGCGCAGATACGCAGTATTTT	CASSLWGTGGADTQYF
TRBV6-5	.	TRBJ2-2	.	TGTGCCAGCAGTTACCGTACAGGGTCTAAAGCCGGGGAGCTGTTTTTT	CASSYRTGSKAGELFF
TRBV5-4	few	TRBJ2-1	TRBD2	TGTGCCAGCAGCCAACATAGCGGGGTGGCGAATGAGCAGTTCTTC	CASSQHSGVANEQFF
TRBV20-1	.	TRBJ1-4	.	TGCAGTGCTAAGCAGTCTCGGGAAAAACTGTTTTTT	CSAKQSREKLFF
TRBV7-2	.	TRBJ2-3	.	TGTGCCAGCAGTCTCGGCACAGATACGCAGTATTTT	CASSLGTDTQYF
TRBV7-3	.	TRBJ1-6	.	TGTGCCAGCAGCTTAGAGACAGGAGGCAATTCACCCCTCCACTTT	CASSLETGGNSPLHF
TRBV19	few	TRBJ1-2	.	TGTGCCAGTAGTATTTCGGAATTGGCTTTGGGGGCAGCAGTGTATGGCTACACCTTC	CASSISELALGAAVYGYTF
TRBV6-4	.	TRBJ2-2	.	TGTGCCAGCATTCTCCTGGTCGAAAACACCGGGGAGCTGTTTTTT	CASILLVENTGELFF
TRBV19	.	TRBJ2-2	TRBD2	TGTGCCAGTAGTTCTGGGACTAGCCTCACCGGGGAGCTGTTTTTT	CASSSGTSLTGELFF
TRBV7-8	.	TRBJ1-6	TRBD1	TGTGCCAGCAGCTTAGCGCGACAGGGGAGCTCCTATAATTCACCCCTCCACTTT	CASSLARQGSSYNSPLHF
TRBV6-1	few	TRBJ2-2	.	TGTGCCAGCAGCAAGACAATCACGAACACCGGGGAGCTGTTTTTT	CASSKTITNTGELFF
TRBV27	medium-sized	TRBJ1-5	.	TGTGCCAGCAGTCCGGGACAACCAGTACAGCCCCAGCATTTT	CASSPGQPVQPQHF
TRBV28	.	TRBJ2-1	TRBD2	TGTGCCGCGGGGGGTGCCGGGGGGTCGGACAATGAGCAGTTCTTC	CAAGGAGGSDNEQFF
TRBV6-1	.	TRBJ1-4	.	TGTGCCAGCAGTCAGACACCGACAGAGAGACTGTTTTTT	CASSQTPTERLFF
TRBV19	few	TRBJ2-7	.	TGTGCCAGTAGTAAAGACTCCTACGAGCAGTACTTC	CASSKDSYEQYF
TRBV5-1	.	TRBJ2-3	TRBD2	TGCGCCAGCAGCTTGGTGGGCGGGGGAGACACAGATACGCAGTATTTT	CASSLVGGGDTDTQYF
TRBV27	few	TRBJ2-1	.	TGTGCCAGCAGGTACAGGGTAGACCTCTCCAATGAGCAGTTCTTC	CASRYRVDLSNEQFF
TRBV6-2/TRBV6-3	few	TRBJ2-3	.	TGTGCCAGCAGTTACCTCGGGGGAGATGAGGATACGCAGTATTTT	CASSYLGGDEDTQYF
TRBV7-3	few	TRBJ2-2	TRBD1	TGTGCCAGCACCTCCCCAGGGGGCAACACCGGGGAGCTGTTTTTT	CASTSPGGNTGELFF
TRBV20-1	.	TRBJ2-7	TRBD1	TGCAGTGTTTTGACAGGGGGCTACGAGCAGTACTTC	CSVLTGGYEQYF